The next 6 T cell receptor beta chains were all read from a single sample in a study of glioma-infiltrating T cells. Amplification of TCR alpha and beta CDR3 regions from RNA used iRepertoire nested multiplex PCR. Via MiXCR, TCRdb re-called the multiplex PCR reads, giving one row per CDR3 protein. The table has 400,000 or so distinct CDR3 sequences, 41% seen once. The specimen sequenced was glioma tissue, nonneoplastic brain tissue, or PBMCs (not recorded which). These TCRs come from a human donor with low-grade glioma or glioblastoma, undergoing nonglioma brain surgery, or in good health (not recorded which).

About this clonotype itself: A much larger clone differs by one base, so this may be a read error. The CDR3 end shows no conserved phenylalanine or tryptophan, and so a read error is likely. V gene TRBV25-1 combines with J gene TRBJ1-2; weak D call: TRBD1 (6 bases). The CDR3 totals 14 residues. Trimming took 1 base from V and 2 from J, leaving 8 bases between them. Germline CDR1 is MGHDK and CDR2 is SYGVNS. CDR3 sequence reads: CASSEWGQNYGYTY. CDR3 nucleotide sequence: TGTGCCAGCAGTGAATGGGGGCAAAACTATGGCTACACCTAC.

About this clonotype: This may stem from a read error, because a much larger clone lies one nucleotide away. The chain links TRBV15 to TRBJ1-5; D may be TRBD1 (5 bases). CDR1 is LNHNV, CDR2 YYDKDF, per germline (reference sequence). With 4 bases removed from V and 6 bases from J, the gap between germline ends came to 7 bases. The CDR3 consists of 12 residues. CDR3 protein: CATSKTAQPQHF. The CDR3 DNA is TGTGCCACCAGCAAGACAGCTCAGCCCCAGCATTTT.

Points on this clonotype: A much larger clone lies one base from this, so it may be a read error. This sequence joins TRBV28 and TRBJ1-5; D is possibly TRBD1 (6 bases). This CDR3 contains 14 residues. Germline loops: CDR1 MDHEN, CDR2 SYDVKM. Written as DNA, the CDR3 is TGTGCCAGCAGTAAAAGGGACACCTATCACCCCCAGCATTTT. Its protein product is CASSKRDTYHPQHF. Based on the CDR3 plus reference TRBV28 and TRBJ1-5, the full variable domain is DVKVTQSSRYLVKRTGEKVFLECVQDMDHENMFWYRQDPGLGLRLIYFSYDVKMKEKGDIPEGYSVSREKKERFSLILESASTNQTSMYLCASSKRDTYHPQHFGDGTRLSIL.

This chain links TRBV5-1 with TRBJ1-1; D ambiguous. The V end was cut by 4 bases, the J end by 1 base, with 11 bases between. CDR1 SGHRS and CDR2 YFSETQ come from the germline V gene. CDR3 size: 14 residues. CDR3 bases: TGCGCCAGCAGCCAGGACTCTGCGAACACTGAAGCTTTCTTT. This sequence encodes CASSQDSANTEAFF. Full variable domain (missing parts from reference TRBV5-1 and TRBJ1-1): KAGVTQTPRYLIKTRGQQVTLSCSPISGHRSVSWYQQTPGQGLQFLFEYFSETQRNKGNFPGRFSGRQFSNSRSEMNVSTLELGDSALYLCASSQDSANTEAFFGQGTRLTVV.

This clonotype was counted at least ten times. The chain is built from TRBV27 and TRBJ2-3; the D is unclear. The V end was cut by 3 bases, the J end by 0 bases, with 10 bases between. Germline-derived CDR1 and CDR2 are MNHEY and SMNVEV (reference sequence). The CDR3 loop spans 15 amino acids. Here the CDR3 reads CASSFGPSSTDTQYF. As DNA, the CDR3 is TGTGCCAGCAGTTTCGGGCCCAGCAGCACAGATACGCAGTATTTT.

On this clonotype: A read error may be the cause here, since a much bigger clone is one base away. The chain employs TRBV27 and TRBJ2-1; TRBD2 is a possible D gene (5 bases). CDR1 and CDR2 from the germline V gene are MNHEY and SMNVEV (reference sequence). This CDR3 region has 15 residues. V lost 4 bases and J 10 bases, leaving 20 bases between the germline ends. This chain's CDR3 is CASSYLPAATYEQFF. In DNA form, the CDR3 reads TGTGCCAGCAGTTACCTACCAGCGGCCACCTACGAGCAGTTCTTC.